Listed here are 22 T cell receptor beta chains from one sample, sequenced in a study of circulating and synovial CD4+ cells in juvenile arthritis (dated by TCRdb to 2013 to 2014). Receptor libraries were prepared by the immunoSEQ multiplex PCR assay. The table comes from immuneACCESS by way of TCRdb, which keeps in-frame sequences with V and J called. Part of the clones is missing from these tables; in studies checked, under half for an unresolved V gene and the rest for unknown reasons. The sample table contains about 34,000 clones; only one count was recorded for around 95% of them. Approximately 0.17% of the sample belongs to the ten largest clones. Sequenced input: CD4+ T cells from blood. The source of these receptors is a human donor with juvenile idiopathic arthritis.

This chain joins TRBV19 and TRBJ1-1; 8 positions match TRBD1. J lost 4 bases, V lost 6 bases, and 7 bases had no gene match. Germline CDR1 and CDR2: LNHDA and SQIVND (reference sequence). The CDR3 extends over 14 amino acids. The CDR3 loop is CASSDRGLGTEAFF. Written as DNA, the CDR3 is TGTGCCAGTAGCGACAGGGGACTGGGCACTGAAGCTTTCTTT.

This chain links TRBV7-2 with TRBJ2-7, with D uncertain. The V and J ends lost 3 bases and 2 bases respectively, with 2 bases between them. This CDR3 contains 11 residues. Germline V gene lookup returns CDR1 SGHTA and CDR2 FQGNSA. The CDR3: CASSFTYEQYF. The CDR3 DNA reads TGTGCCAGCAGCTTCACCTACGAGCAGTACTTC.

Only one count was recorded for this clone. This rearrangement joins TRBV5-1 to TRBJ1-4, with TRBD1 as a possible D gene (6 bases). V gave up 2 bases and J gave up 7 bases, with 12 bases separating them. This CDR3 contains 14 residues. CDR1 is SGHRS and CDR2 is YFSETQ in the germline V gene. The CDR3: CASSLQGGSEKLFF. Here the CDR3 DNA reads TGCGCCAGCAGCTTACAGGGAGGGAGTGAAAAACTGTTTTTT.

The V gene is TRBV5-1, the J gene TRBJ2-1, with TRBD1 identical over 7 bases. Germline V gene data show CDR1 as SGHRS and CDR2 as YFSETQ. This CDR3 comprises 17 residues. The ends lost 3 bases at V and 3 bases at J; junction bases unmatched: 12. The CDR3 loop reads CASSSPPGTDYYNEQFF. CDR3 bases: TGCGCCAGCAGCTCCCCCCCCGGGACAGATTACTACAATGAGCAGTTCTTC.

The chain couples TRBV6-5 to TRBJ1-6; D is possibly TRBD1 (5 bases). V lost 2 bases and J 5 bases, leaving 10 bases between the germline ends. The germline V gene has CDR1 MNHEY and CDR2 SVGAGI. The CDR3 totals 15 residues. CDR3 protein: CASSYDSGNNSPLHF. CDR3 nucleotides: TGTGCCAGCAGTTACGATTCAGGGAATAATTCACCCCTCCACTTT.

The chain employs TRBV5-6 and TRBJ1-5, with 7 bases lining up with TRBD1. Germline V gene lookup returns CDR1 SGHDT and CDR2 YYEEEE. The length of the CDR3 is 16 residues. The ends lost 1 base at V and 0 bases at J; junction bases unmatched: 4. The CDR3 bases are TGTGCCAGCAGCTTGTGGGGGACAGATAGCAATCAGCCCCAGCATTTT. It yields the protein CASSLWGTDSNQPQHF.

This chain links TRBV28 with TRBJ1-5; 7 nucleotides match TRBD1. V shed 5 bases, J shed 6 bases, and the junction held 7 bases outside the gene matches. The CDR3 consists of 14 residues. Per germline, CDR1 MDHEN and CDR2 SYDVKM. This CDR3 is CASSPRQGGQPQHF. CDR3 in DNA: TGTGCCAGCAGTCCCCGACAGGGAGGTCAGCCCCAGCATTTT.

The chain recombines TRBV30 with TRBJ2-2, with a possible D match to TRBD2 (5 bases). CDR1 is GTSNPN and CDR2 is SVGIG in the germline V gene (reference sequence). The CDR3 is 14 amino acids. The germline V and J ends were trimmed by 4 bases and 1 base, with 10 bases remaining between them. CDR3 loop: CAWKGRKNTGELFF. CDR3 bases: TGTGCCTGGAAAGGGAGAAAGAACACCGGGGAGCTGTTTTTT.

As DNA, the CDR3 is TGTGCCAGCAGCCCACCGACCGGGAGGGCCCCCGACACCGGGGAGCTGTTTTTT. This gives the protein CASSPPTGRAPDTGELFF. V gene TRBV14 combines with J gene TRBJ2-2; 8 bases are shared with TRBD2. Germline CDR1 reads SGHDN; CDR2 reads FVKESK. This CDR3 is built from 18 residues. The ends lost 4 bases at V and 3 bases at J; junction bases unmatched: 13.

This clone was counted a single time. The rearrangement links TRBV28 to TRBJ2-1; D might be TRBD2 (6 bases). Germline CDR1 is MDHEN and CDR2 is SYDVKM. The CDR3 contains 16 residues. Trimming took 4 bases from V and 7 from J, leaving 20 bases between them. CDR3 amino acids: CASSSRRRAGGNEQFF. The CDR3 bases are TGTGCCAGCAGTTCCCGGCGGAGAGCGGGTGGGAATGAGCAGTTCTTC.

The V call is TRBV7-2, the J call TRBJ1-5, with D uncertain. Per germline, CDR1 SGHTA and CDR2 FQGNSA. The CDR3 is made up of 15 amino acids. Trimming stripped 0 bases from V and 1 base from J, with 7 bases between. This chain's CDR3 is CASSLAAGSNQPQHF. CDR3 sequence (DNA): TGTGCCAGCAGCTTAGCGGCGGGGAGCAATCAGCCCCAGCATTTT.

The rearrangement joins TRBV6-6 to TRBJ1-4; the match to TRBD1 covers 8 bases. In germline, CDR1 is MNHNY, CDR2 SVGAGI (reference sequence). The CDR3 extends over 14 amino acids. V dropped 7 bases and J dropped 5; count of bases not matched to a gene: 6. Here the CDR3 reads CASIGGQGNEKLFF. The CDR3 nucleotides read TGTGCCAGCATAGGAGGACAGGGAAATGAAAAACTGTTTTTT.

V usage is TRBV7-2 and J usage is TRBJ2-3; TRBD2 matches at 8 bases. The CDR3 totals 15 residues. Trimming cost V 0 bases and J 3 bases; bases outside gene matches: 2. The germline CDR1 and CDR2 sequences are SGHTA and FQGNSA. As DNA, the CDR3 is TGTGCCAGCAGCTTAGCTCGGGAGGGAACAGATACGCAGTATTTT. It encodes CASSLAREGTDTQYF.

CDR3: CAITRGRSDEQFF. CDR3 nucleotide sequence: TGTGCCATCACTCGCGGGAGGTCAGATGAGCAGTTCTTC. The rearrangement links TRBV10-3 to TRBJ2-1; 8 bases line up with TRBD2. The CDR3 length is 13 residues. J lost 8 bases, V lost 7 bases, and 7 bases had no gene match. The germline CDR1 and CDR2 sequences are ENHRY and SYGVKD.

The chain links TRBV4-1 to TRBJ2-5; 9 bases align to TRBD2. The CDR3 is 16 amino acids. The V gene end was trimmed by 5 bases and the J gene end by 1 base; junction bases not matched to a gene: 8. The germline V gene has CDR1 MGHRA and CDR2 YSYEKL. The DNA of the CDR3 is TGCGCCAGCAGCGGTCCGGGACTAGCAGCCCAAGAGACCCAGTACTTC. Its protein product is CASSGPGLAAQETQYF.

The genes are TRBV5-1 and TRBJ1-2; D is uncertain. The CDR3 totals 15 residues. V was cut by 0 bases and J by 4 bases, with 13 bases left in between. Germline-derived CDR1 and CDR2 are SGHRS and YFSETQ. For the CDR3, the DNA is TGCGCCAGCAGCTTGGTCGCGGGGATCGGCTATGGCTACACCTTC. It encodes CASSLVAGIGYGYTF.

V usage is TRBV6-5 and J usage is TRBJ1-1; 7 nucleotides match TRBD1. V dropped 10 bases and J dropped 2; count of bases not matched to a gene: 7. CDR3 length: 13 residues. Per germline, CDR1 MNHEY and CDR2 SVGAGI. CDR3 protein: CAIGDSLNTEAFF. CDR3 coding DNA: TGTGCCATCGGGGACAGCCTCAACACTGAAGCTTTCTTT.

The genes are TRBV30 and TRBJ2-7; D remains ambiguous. Germline V gene lookup returns CDR1 GTSNPN and CDR2 SVGIG (reference sequence). This CDR3 has 15 residues. Trimming removed 0 bases from V and 6 bases from J, with 18 bases in between. CDR3 protein: CAWSVPARPFGEQYF. The CDR3 DNA follows: TGTGCCTGGAGTGTACCGGCCAGGCCGTTCGGCGAGCAGTACTTC.

The chain combines TRBV7-2 with TRBJ2-2; 9 bases fit TRBD1. Trimming at V came to 5 bases and at J to 5 bases, leaving 3 bases not matched to a gene. From germline, CDR1 is SGHTA and CDR2 FQGNSA. The CDR3 spans 14 residues. CDR3 DNA: TGTGCCAGCAGCCTCGGGACAGGGACCGGGGAGCTGTTTTTT. The encoded protein is CASSLGTGTGELFF.

The V call is TRBV23-1, the J call TRBJ1-5; weak D call: TRBD1 (6 bases). TRBV23-1 is an ORF, with its function uncertain. V lost 3 bases and J lost 5, with 23 bases in between. The CDR3 spans 18 residues. The CDR3 DNA reads TGCGCCAGCAGTCACGACCTAACAGGGCAGAGGATTGATCAGCCCCAGCATTTT. Its protein product is CASSHDLTGQRIDQPQHF.

The genes are TRBV28 and TRBJ2-7, with 11 bases matching TRBD2. The CDR3 sequence is 14 residues long. CDR1 is MDHEN, CDR2 SYDVKM, per germline. J gave up 6 bases and V 4 bases, and 5 bases lay outside the gene matches. This CDR3 is CASSSRLAGREQYF. CDR3 bases: TGTGCCAGCAGTTCCCGACTAGCGGGACGCGAGCAGTACTTC.

V usage is TRBV7-2 and J usage is TRBJ1-2; no clear D. The germline V and J ends were trimmed by 3 bases and 3 bases, with 17 bases remaining between them. Germline-derived CDR1 and CDR2 are SGHTA and FQGNSA. The CDR3 length is 16 residues. CDR3: CASSLRSGAIDYGYTF. The CDR3 DNA reads as TGTGCCAGCAGCTTGAGGTCGGGTGCGATTGACTATGGCTACACCTTC. The full variable domain, its missing parts supplied by reference TRBV7-2 and TRBJ1-2, is GAGVSQSPSNKVTEKGKDVELRCDPISGHTALYWYRQSLGQGLEFLIYFQGNSAPDKSGLPSDRFSAERTGGSVSTLTIQRTQQEDSAVYLCASSLRSGAIDYGYTFGSGTRLTVV.